The sequence of this T cell receptor beta chain was determined in a study of CD4 and CD8 cells across lung adenocarcinoma regions. One entry per CDR3 protein, called by TCRdb with MiXCR from the PCR reads. The sample comprises some 11,000 distinct CDR3 sequences, about 61% of which are singletons, and 88% rests with the top ten. Per the germline V gene, CDR1 is MNHNS and CDR2 is SASEGT. CDR3 length equals 15 residues. Donors had localized lung adenocarcinoma, a non-small cell lung cancer. A note on this clonotype: At one end the junction does not follow the germline gene, possibly because of a read error.

V gene TRBV6-1 combines with J gene TRBJ2-5; D may be TRBD2 (6 bases). The TCR sequence derives from a male donor with lung adenocarcinoma. The CD4 and CD8 labels of this study may be unreliable. Input material: CD8+ T cells from the margin of a lung tumor. The CDR3 DNA sequence: TGTGCCAGCGCCAACGGGGGACGAGCGGCAGAGACGCAGTATTTC. It is translated as CASANGGRAAETQYF.